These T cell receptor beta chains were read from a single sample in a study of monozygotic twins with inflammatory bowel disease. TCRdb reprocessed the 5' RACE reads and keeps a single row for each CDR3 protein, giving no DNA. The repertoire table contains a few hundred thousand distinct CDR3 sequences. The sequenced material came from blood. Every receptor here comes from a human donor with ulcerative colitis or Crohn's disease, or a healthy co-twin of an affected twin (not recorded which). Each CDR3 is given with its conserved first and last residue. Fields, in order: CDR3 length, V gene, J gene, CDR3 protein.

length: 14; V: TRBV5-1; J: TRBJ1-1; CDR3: CASSSLQGSTEAFF
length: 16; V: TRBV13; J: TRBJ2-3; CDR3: CASSFGGGASTDTQYF
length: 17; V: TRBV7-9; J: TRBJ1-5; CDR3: CASSLGAGSSRIQPQHF
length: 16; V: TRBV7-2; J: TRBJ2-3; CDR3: CASSLASGASTDTQYF
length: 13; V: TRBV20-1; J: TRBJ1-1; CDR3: CSAGGPSDTEAFF
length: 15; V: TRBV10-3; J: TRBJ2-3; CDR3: CAIRMGQTSGDTQYF
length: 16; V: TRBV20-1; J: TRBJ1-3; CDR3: CSARDPGTSAGNTIYF
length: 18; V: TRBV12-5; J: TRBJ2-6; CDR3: CASGLNPGSTSGANVLTF
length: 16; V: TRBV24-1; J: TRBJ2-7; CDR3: CATSHSMGQKSVEQYF
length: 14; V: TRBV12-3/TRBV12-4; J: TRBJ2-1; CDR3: CASSSYGGGNEQFF
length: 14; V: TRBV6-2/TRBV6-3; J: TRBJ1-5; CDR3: CASTGHRGNQPQHF
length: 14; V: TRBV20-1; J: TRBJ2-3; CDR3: CSAETGDSTDTQYF
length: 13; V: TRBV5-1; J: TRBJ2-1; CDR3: CAGRDRGSNEQFF
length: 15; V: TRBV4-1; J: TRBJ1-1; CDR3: CASRGNEGMNTEAFF
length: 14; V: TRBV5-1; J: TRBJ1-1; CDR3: CASSLDRNRAEAFF